Listed below are T cell receptor beta chains from one sample, sequenced in a study of CD8+ T cells in alopecia areata. Generated by immunoSEQ multiplex PCR, the TCRdb table keeps only in-frame clones and is missing some. The sample consists of about 180,000 clones, 53% of them appearing once. Here the sequenced sample was CD8+ T cells sorted from blood, taken at week 24, from a patient treated with tofacitinib. The receptors here all came from a human donor with alopecia areata. Each CDR3 is given with its conserved first and last residue. The D gene is left open where the match is weak. Only some rows state a clone size, as once, few, many or a class for expanded clones.

clone_size: NA
v_call: TRBV9
d_call: NA
j_call: TRBJ2-7
cdr3_nt: TGTGCCAGCAGCGACAGTGTCGGTTACGAGCAGTACTTC
cdr3_aa: CASSDSVGYEQYF

clone_size: NA
v_call: TRBV4-1
d_call: TRBD1
j_call: TRBJ2-3
cdr3_nt: TGCGCCAGCAGGCCTTCCCAGGGGGCGCTTACAGATACGCAGTATTTT
cdr3_aa: CASRPSQGALTDTQYF

clone_size: few
v_call: TRBV10-3
d_call: NA
j_call: TRBJ1-2
cdr3_nt: TGTGCCATCAGTGAAGACCTCTATGGCTACACCTTC
cdr3_aa: CAISEDLYGYTF

clone_size: NA
v_call: TRBV7-2
d_call: TRBD1
j_call: TRBJ2-3
cdr3_nt: TGTGCCAGCAGCCAGACAGGGGGCGCCGCAGATACGCAGTATTTT
cdr3_aa: CASSQTGGAADTQYF

clone_size: NA
v_call: TRBV7-2
d_call: NA
j_call: TRBJ1-2
cdr3_nt: TGTGCCAGCAGCCCCTTAGCCCTACGGAACTATGGCTACACCTTC
cdr3_aa: CASSPLALRNYGYTF

clone_size: NA
v_call: TRBV30
d_call: NA
j_call: TRBJ1-4
cdr3_nt: TGTGCCTGGAGCCCGGACGGGAGGCGGGAAAAACTGTTTTTT
cdr3_aa: CAWSPDGRREKLFF

clone_size: few
v_call: TRBV2
d_call: NA
j_call: TRBJ1-2
cdr3_nt: TGTGCCAGCAGTGAAAGGGCAGTAAGTCGCTCTGGCTACACCTTC
cdr3_aa: CASSERAVSRSGYTF

clone_size: NA
v_call: TRBV30
d_call: NA
j_call: TRBJ1-1
cdr3_nt: TGTGCCTGGTCCCTGGGCACTGAAGCTTTCTTT
cdr3_aa: CAWSLGTEAFF

clone_size: few
v_call: TRBV7-2
d_call: NA
j_call: TRBJ2-7
cdr3_nt: TGTGCCAGCAGCCAGGGGTTTTCGTCCGAGCAGTACTTC
cdr3_aa: CASSQGFSSEQYF

clone_size: NA
v_call: TRBV29-1
d_call: NA
j_call: TRBJ2-7
cdr3_nt: TGCAGCGTTGCGTCACCCTCGGGTTTGGGTGAGCAGTACTTC
cdr3_aa: CSVASPSGLGEQYF

clone_size: NA
v_call: TRBV7-9
d_call: NA
j_call: TRBJ2-5
cdr3_nt: TGTGCCAGCAGCGGGGGGACAGCCCAAGAGACCCAGTACTTC
cdr3_aa: CASSGGTAQETQYF

clone_size: NA
v_call: TRBV29-1
d_call: TRBD2
j_call: TRBJ2-3
cdr3_nt: TGCAGCGTCGAGCGGGGACTCACAGATACGCAGTATTTT
cdr3_aa: CSVERGLTDTQYF

clone_size: NA
v_call: TRBV4-3
d_call: NA
j_call: TRBJ1-1
cdr3_nt: TGCGCCAGCAGCCAGGCAGGGTCTGAAGCTTTCTTT
cdr3_aa: CASSQAGSEAFF

clone_size: once
v_call: TRBV29-1
d_call: NA
j_call: TRBJ2-3
cdr3_nt: TGCAGCGTTGGAGGGACCGATTTAACGGATACGCAGTATTTT
cdr3_aa: CSVGGTDLTDTQYF

clone_size: few
v_call: TRBV2
d_call: NA
j_call: TRBJ1-5
cdr3_nt: TGTGCCAGCAGTGAAGCGGGGGGACACCTACAGCCCCAGCATTTT
cdr3_aa: CASSEAGGHLQPQHF

clone_size: once
v_call: TRBV30
d_call: NA
j_call: TRBJ2-1
cdr3_nt: TGTGCCTGGAGGCCCGACTCCCGTTCCAGTTACAATGAGCAGTTCTTC
cdr3_aa: CAWRPDSRSSYNEQFF

clone_size: NA
v_call: TRBV14
d_call: NA
j_call: TRBJ2-7
cdr3_nt: TGTGCCAGCAGCCTCGGACGAAACTACGAGCAGTACTTC
cdr3_aa: CASSLGRNYEQYF

clone_size: few
v_call: TRBV7-6
d_call: NA
j_call: TRBJ1-1
cdr3_nt: TGTGCCAGCAGCTTAGGTAGGGAATCGGTTACTGAAGCTTTCTTT
cdr3_aa: CASSLGRESVTEAFF

clone_size: NA
v_call: TRBV4-3
d_call: NA
j_call: TRBJ2-6
cdr3_nt: TGCGCCAGCAGCTTAGACCACCGCTCTGGGGCCAACGTCCTGACTTTC
cdr3_aa: CASSLDHRSGANVLTF

clone_size: NA
v_call: TRBV2
d_call: NA
j_call: TRBJ1-2
cdr3_nt: TGTGCCAGCAGTGAAGAGCCAGGCGGCTGGGGCTACACCTTC
cdr3_aa: CASSEEPGGWGYTF

clone_size: NA
v_call: TRBV4-3
d_call: TRBD1
j_call: TRBJ1-1
cdr3_nt: TGCGCCAGCAGCCAAGATACAGGGGTTGGGACTGAAGCTTTCTTT
cdr3_aa: CASSQDTGVGTEAFF

clone_size: few
v_call: TRBV2
d_call: NA
j_call: TRBJ1-3
cdr3_nt: TGTGCCAGCGGGACCTTAGTTGAGCGTGGAAACGCCATATATTTT
cdr3_aa: CASGTLVERGNAIYF

clone_size: NA
v_call: TRBV30
d_call: NA
j_call: TRBJ2-7
cdr3_nt: TGTGCCTGGAGTAATGGGGCCATAACCTCCTACGAGCAGTACTTC
cdr3_aa: CAWSNGAITSYEQYF

clone_size: NA
v_call: TRBV16
d_call: NA
j_call: TRBJ1-5
cdr3_nt: TGTGCCAGCAGCCAGGAGGAGGCTCAGCCCCAGCATTTT
cdr3_aa: CASSQEEAQPQHF

clone_size: few
v_call: TRBV7-2
d_call: NA
j_call: TRBJ2-7
cdr3_nt: TGTGCCAGCAGCTTGGGTCTCGGTTCCTACGAGCAGTACTTC
cdr3_aa: CASSLGLGSYEQYF

clone_size: NA
v_call: TRBV2
d_call: TRBD1
j_call: TRBJ2-3
cdr3_nt: TGTGCCAGCAGTGCCCCGGGACAGGGCACAGATACGCAGTATTTT
cdr3_aa: CASSAPGQGTDTQYF

clone_size: once
v_call: TRBV10-3
d_call: NA
j_call: TRBJ1-2
cdr3_nt: TGTGCCATCGGAGCTCACAGGGATGGCTACACCTTC
cdr3_aa: CAIGAHRDGYTF

clone_size: few
v_call: TRBV4-3
d_call: NA
j_call: TRBJ2-7
cdr3_nt: TGCGCCAGCAGCCAAGGGAAGGATAGTGTGTACGAGCAGTACTTC
cdr3_aa: CASSQGKDSVYEQYF

clone_size: NA
v_call: TRBV29-1
d_call: NA
j_call: TRBJ2-7
cdr3_nt: TGCAGCCGTGAGGGAGGAAGGGCCCACGAGCAGTACTTC
cdr3_aa: CSREGGRAHEQYF

clone_size: few
v_call: TRBV6-4
d_call: TRBD1
j_call: TRBJ1-4
cdr3_nt: TGTGCCAGCAGTGGACGGGACAGGGAGCCTAATGAAAAACTGTTTTTT
cdr3_aa: CASSGRDREPNEKLFF

clone_size: few
v_call: TRBV29-1
d_call: NA
j_call: TRBJ2-1
cdr3_nt: TGCAGCGTTGAAGCAACCAGGGGGAGGAATGAGCAGTTCTTC
cdr3_aa: CSVEATRGRNEQFF

clone_size: once
v_call: TRBV4-3
d_call: NA
j_call: TRBJ2-1
cdr3_nt: TGCGCCAGCAGCCAAGACTCGGGTAGCCAGGAGCAGTTCTTC
cdr3_aa: CASSQDSGSQEQFF

clone_size: NA
v_call: TRBV29-1
d_call: TRBD2
j_call: TRBJ2-1
cdr3_nt: TGCAGCGTTGAACTAGCGGGGGGGAACAATGAGCAGTTCTTC
cdr3_aa: CSVELAGGNNEQFF

clone_size: few
v_call: TRBV4-1
d_call: NA
j_call: TRBJ2-1
cdr3_nt: TGCGCCAGCAGCCAGTCCGGGACTGAGCAGTTCTTC
cdr3_aa: CASSQSGTEQFF

clone_size: NA
v_call: TRBV27
d_call: TRBD1
j_call: TRBJ2-7
cdr3_nt: TGTGCCAGCAGTCCCGGGACAGGGGGCTCCTACGAGCAGTACTTC
cdr3_aa: CASSPGTGGSYEQYF

clone_size: NA
v_call: TRBV7-9
d_call: NA
j_call: TRBJ2-2
cdr3_nt: TGTGCCAGCAGCTTCCGGGACCCACCCACCGGGGAGCTGTTTTTT
cdr3_aa: CASSFRDPPTGELFF

clone_size: few
v_call: TRBV19
d_call: NA
j_call: TRBJ1-1
cdr3_nt: TGTGCCAGTACTCTGGACAGGAACACTGAAGCTTTCTTT
cdr3_aa: CASTLDRNTEAFF

clone_size: NA
v_call: TRBV30
d_call: NA
j_call: TRBJ1-3
cdr3_nt: TGTGCCTGGAGCCCGGGCTCTGGAAACACCATATATTTT
cdr3_aa: CAWSPGSGNTIYF

clone_size: NA
v_call: TRBV4-3
d_call: TRBD1
j_call: TRBJ1-6
cdr3_nt: TGCGCCAGCAGCCAAACTAACAGGGGGTCCGGAAATTCACCCCTCCACTTT
cdr3_aa: CASSQTNRGSGNSPLHF

clone_size: NA
v_call: TRBV15
d_call: NA
j_call: TRBJ1-2
cdr3_nt: TGTGCCACCAGCAGCCTGGACGGAGGCGGCTACACCTTC
cdr3_aa: CATSSLDGGGYTF

clone_size: NA
v_call: TRBV4-3
d_call: NA
j_call: TRBJ2-3
cdr3_nt: TGCGCCAGCAGCCAGTCCCACCTCCGGAGGGATACGCAGTATTTT
cdr3_aa: CASSQSHLRRDTQYF

clone_size: NA
v_call: TRBV4-1
d_call: NA
j_call: TRBJ2-2
cdr3_nt: TGCGCCAGCAGCCAAGATGGGAATACCGGGGAGCTGTTTTTT
cdr3_aa: CASSQDGNTGELFF

clone_size: NA
v_call: TRBV5-6
d_call: TRBD1
j_call: TRBJ1-1
cdr3_nt: TGTGCCAGCATGCAGGGGGCGAATCAAGCTTTCTTT
cdr3_aa: CASMQGANQAFF

clone_size: NA
v_call: TRBV5-8
d_call: NA
j_call: TRBJ2-7
cdr3_nt: TGTGCCAGCAGCCACGAACAGGGAGGGGACTACGAGCAGTACTTC
cdr3_aa: CASSHEQGGDYEQYF

clone_size: few
v_call: TRBV2
d_call: NA
j_call: TRBJ2-3
cdr3_nt: TGTGCCAGCAGTGAATTTTGGCGGGGGCCGCGCGATACGCAGTATTTT
cdr3_aa: CASSEFWRGPRDTQYF

clone_size: NA
v_call: TRBV20-1
d_call: TRBD1
j_call: TRBJ1-4
cdr3_nt: TGCAGTGTTGGACAGGGAGTTAGACTGTTTTTT
cdr3_aa: CSVGQGVRLFF

clone_size: NA
v_call: TRBV7-7
d_call: NA
j_call: TRBJ2-7
cdr3_nt: TGTGCCAGCAGCTTAGAATTGGGAGTCGAGCAGTACTTC
cdr3_aa: CASSLELGVEQYF

clone_size: NA
v_call: TRBV14
d_call: NA
j_call: TRBJ2-1
cdr3_nt: TGTGCCAGCAGCGGAGGCTTTTACAATGAGCAGTTCTTC
cdr3_aa: CASSGGFYNEQFF

clone_size: NA
v_call: TRBV6-1
d_call: NA
j_call: TRBJ2-7
cdr3_nt: TGTGCCAGCAGTGAAGGGACAGACTACGAGCAGTACTTC
cdr3_aa: CASSEGTDYEQYF

clone_size: NA
v_call: TRBV7-9
d_call: NA
j_call: TRBJ1-1
cdr3_nt: TGTGCCAGCAGCTTTGGACTTGAAGCTTTCTTT
cdr3_aa: CASSFGLEAFF